Below, 22 T cell receptor beta chains from the same sample are listed, as sequenced in a study of control samples from healthy donors and cancer patients (dated by TCRdb to 2020 to 2021). The library was produced with the immunoSEQ multiplex PCR assay. The immuneACCESS repertoire file appears here via TCRdb, limited to in-frame rearrangements. These files lack a portion of the clones; in checked studies, under half of the deficit traces to unresolved V genes, and the cause of the others is not known. In this sample the table shows 120,000 or so clones, about nine tenths of which occur a single time. The top ten clonotypes cover less than 9.5% of the sample. Sequenced: blood. The receptors were gathered from a woman in her late teens or twenties in good health.

The V and J genes are TRBV7-6 and TRBJ2-7; D perhaps matches TRBD1 (6 bases). The CDR3 is 13 amino acids. Germline-derived CDR1 and CDR2 are SGHVS and FNYEAQ. V was shortened by 5 bases and J by 5 bases, with 13 bases between the two germline ends. This CDR3 is CASSGAGANEQYF. For the CDR3, the DNA is TGTGCCAGCAGCGGAGCAGGGGCAAACGAGCAGTACTTC.

A single count supports this clone. The chain carries TRBV7-2 and TRBJ1-2; 7 bases line up with TRBD1. Germline CDR1 is SGHTA and CDR2 is FQGNSA. The CDR3 length is 15 residues. J was trimmed by 7 bases and V by 5 bases; bases with no gene match: 13. This CDR3 is CASSTRDSGRAGYTF. Here the CDR3 DNA reads TGTGCCAGCAGCACCCGGGACAGCGGGCGTGCTGGCTACACCTTC.

The chain couples TRBV7-9 to TRBJ1-4; TRBD1 aligns across 8 bases. Germline CDR1 and CDR2: SEHNR and FQNEAQ (reference sequence). V lost 5 bases, J lost 7 bases, and 9 bases stayed unmatched. The CDR3 is 15 amino acids. The CDR3 is CASSPRQGRSEKLFF. In DNA, the CDR3 is TGTGCCAGCAGCCCACGACAGGGGAGAAGTGAAAAACTGTTTTTT. Drawing the rest from reference TRBV7-9 and TRBJ1-4, the complete variable domain is DTGVSQNPRHKITKRGQNVTFRCDPISEHNRLYWYRQTLGQGPEFLTYFQNEAQLEKSRLLSDRFSAERPKGSFSTLEIQRTEQGDSAMYLCASSPRQGRSEKLFFGSGTQLSVL.

CDR3 nucleotide sequence: TGTGCCACCAGTGAACCCCATAGCAATCAGCCCCAGCATTTT. Translation gives CATSEPHSNQPQHF. The chain couples TRBV24-1 to TRBJ1-5; D unresolved. V lost 4 bases and J 0 bases, leaving 6 bases between the germline ends. From germline, CDR1 is KGHDR and CDR2 SFDVKD. This CDR3 is 14 amino acids long.

This chain connects TRBV7-8 to TRBJ2-7, with D maybe TRBD2 (5 bases). The CDR3 is made up of 14 amino acids. The V gene's germline CDR1 is SGHVS and CDR2 FQNEAQ. Trimming shortened V by 2 bases and J by 1 base, and 9 bases separated the two germline ends. The CDR3 region is CASSLFRGSYEQYF. For the CDR3, the DNA is TGTGCCAGCAGCTTATTCCGGGGTTCCTACGAGCAGTACTTC.

The genes are TRBV14 and TRBJ2-3; D gene unclear. The CDR3 loop spans 17 amino acids. V was shortened by 2 bases and J by 0 bases, with 15 bases between the two germline ends. The germline CDR1 and CDR2 sequences are SGHDN and FVKESK. CDR3: CASSQRWGTLSTDTQYF. The CDR3 nucleotides are TGTGCCAGCAGCCAACGGTGGGGAACTCTTAGCACAGATACGCAGTATTTT.

The J gene is TRBJ1-1, the V gene TRBV6-5; possible D gene TRBD1, 5 bases. Trimming left V 5 bases short and J 8 bases short, with 21 bases between. The CDR3 length is 15 residues. From germline, CDR1 is MNHEY and CDR2 SVGAGI. The CDR3 region has the DNA TGTGCCAGCAGTCAAACAAGGCAGGGAAAGAGGGAAGCTTTCTTT. Translation: CASSQTRQGKREAFF.

This clone has only one observation. The V gene is TRBV25-1, the J gene TRBJ1-2; 8 nucleotides match TRBD1. This CDR3 comprises 12 residues. Germline V lookup: CDR1 MGHDK, CDR2 SYGVNS. The junction had 3 bases not matched to a gene; V was cut back by 7 bases and J by 5 bases. The CDR3, as DNA: TGTGCCAGCACCGGGACAGGATATGGCTACACCTTC. Residues: CASTGTGYGYTF.

V gene TRBV29-1 combines with J gene TRBJ1-2; 10 bases match TRBD1. This CDR3 has 15 amino acids. The V segment lost 6 bases and the J segment 4 bases; nucleotides outside the gene matches: 11. From germline, CDR1 is SQVTM and CDR2 ANQGSEA. The CDR3 DNA is TGCAGCGTAGACCCCCCGGGACAGGGGTTCTATGGCTACACCTTC. Translating it yields CSVDPPGQGFYGYTF.

The V and J genes are TRBV11-2 and TRBJ2-1; 8 nucleotides line up with TRBD2. There are 16 residues in the CDR3. Per the germline V gene, CDR1 is SGHAT and CDR2 is FQNNGV. V trimming: 5 bases; J trimming: 0 bases; junction bases outside the gene matches: 6. The CDR3 region has the DNA TGTGCCAGCAGCCCCCCCCTAGCGGGCTCCTACAATGAGCAGTTCTTC. Its protein is CASSPPLAGSYNEQFF.

This chain uses TRBV6-1 with TRBJ2-1; 9 bases agree with TRBD2. The V gene end was trimmed by 3 bases and the J gene end by 8 bases; junction bases not matched to a gene: 8. The germline V gene has CDR1 MNHNS and CDR2 SASEGT. There are 15 residues in the CDR3. The CDR3, as DNA: TGTGCCAGCAGTGATGTAGCGGGAGCAGTCTATGAGCAGTTCTTC. It encodes CASSDVAGAVYEQFF.

The CDR3 DNA is TGTGCCAGCAGCTCGGGACTAGCGTGGGATGAGCAGTTCTTC. This codes for CASSSGLAWDEQFF. This chain links TRBV7-2 with TRBJ2-1; 10 nucleotides line up with TRBD2. Germline CDR1 and CDR2: SGHTA and FQGNSA. The CDR3 totals 14 residues. V lost 4 bases and J lost 8; bases outside the gene matches: 5.

The sample holds a few counts of this clone. The CDR3 region has the DNA TGTGCCAGCAGCTTTCAGACAGGGGGTACCTACGAGCAGTACTTC. Translated: CASSFQTGGTYEQYF. The chain employs TRBV7-2 and TRBJ2-7; TRBD1 agrees at 9 bases. After removal of 3 bases from V and 2 bases from J, the junction contained 5 bases not matched to a gene. CDR1 and CDR2 (germline): SGHTA, FQGNSA. The CDR3 loop spans 15 amino acids.

The V and J genes are TRBV12-5 and TRBJ1-2; D remains unclear. CDR1 is LGHNT and CDR2 is FRNRAP in the germline V gene. The CDR3 has 12 amino acids. V was cut by 3 bases and J by 4 bases, with 6 bases left in between. Here the CDR3 reads CASGFVVYGYTF. The DNA of the CDR3 is TGTGCTAGTGGTTTCGTGGTCTATGGCTACACCTTC.

The V gene is TRBV7-6, the J gene TRBJ2-2; 8 positions agree with TRBD2. The CDR3 is 15 residues long. J lost 6 bases, V lost 5 bases, and 8 bases had no gene match. Germline V lookup: CDR1 SGHVS, CDR2 FNYEAQ. The CDR3 DNA follows: TGTGCCAGCAGCATAACGGGGGGGATGGCCGGGGAGCTGTTTTTT. Its translation is CASSITGGMAGELFF.

The chain carries TRBV5-4 and TRBJ1-3; no definite D call. V was clipped by 4 bases and J by 3 bases, with 5 bases between them. The CDR3 sequence is 12 residues long. Germline loops: CDR1 SGHNT, CDR2 YYREEE (reference sequence). CDR3 in DNA: TGTGCCAGCAGCGAATATGGAAACACCATATATTTT. Translated: CASSEYGNTIYF.

J is TRBJ2-1 and V is TRBV3-1 (or the pseudogene TRBV3-2), with D perhaps matching TRBD2 (6 bases). CDR1 is LGHDT, CDR2 YNNKEL, per germline (reference sequence). The CDR3 has 13 amino acids. V was pared by 5 bases and J by 7 bases, with 12 bases between. For the CDR3, the DNA is TGTGCCAGCAGCTCAACTAGCATTAATGAGCAGTTCTTC. Residues: CASSSTSINEQFF.

The rearrangement joins TRBV28 to TRBJ2-7, with 7 bases lining up with TRBD1. The CDR3 extends over 17 amino acids. Unmatched junction bases numbered 16, after V lost 4 bases and J lost 4 bases. CDR1 is MDHEN, CDR2 SYDVKM, per germline. CDR3 nucleotide sequence: TGTGCCAGCAGTTCGAAAACCGTCGGGACAGAGACTTACGAGCAGTACTTC. Amino acids: CASSSKTVGTETYEQYF.

The CDR3 spells CASSQAEQYF. The CDR3 coding sequence is TGCGCCAGCAGTCAAGCTGAGCAGTACTTC. The rearrangement uses TRBV23-1 and TRBJ2-7, with D unresolved. TRBV23-1 has ORF status, its function being uncertain. Deletions cut 2 bases from V and 7 bases from J, with 3 bases between. This CDR3 is built from 10 residues.

The rearrangement uses TRBV5-6 and TRBJ2-7, with TRBD2 matching over 7 bases. Per the germline V gene, CDR1 is SGHDT and CDR2 is YYEEEE. V shed 2 bases and J 7 bases; nucleotides not matched to a gene: 12. This CDR3 has 15 amino acids. The CDR3 loop is CASSFPGTGRREQYF. Here the CDR3 DNA reads TGTGCCAGCAGCTTCCCCGGGACCGGGAGGAGGGAGCAGTACTTC.

The rearrangement joins TRBV28 to TRBJ2-3, with TRBD2 as a possible D gene (6 bases). CDR3 size: 15 residues. Germline V lookup: CDR1 MDHEN, CDR2 SYDVKM. Trimming removed 2 bases from V and 5 bases from J, with 14 bases in between. CDR3 nucleotide sequence: TGTGCCAGCAGTTTAAGGTCCCTCGGGGGAGATACGCAGTATTTT. This codes for CASSLRSLGGDTQYF. Filled out from reference TRBV28 and TRBJ2-3, the complete variable domain reads DVKVTQSSRYLVKRTGEKVFLECVQDMDHENMFWYRQDPGLGLRLIYFSYDVKMKEKGDIPEGYSVSREKKERFSLILESASTNQTSMYLCASSLRSLGGDTQYFGPGTRLTVL.

The rearrangement joins TRBV18 to TRBJ1-5; tentative D call: TRBD1 (5 bases). This CDR3 region has 13 residues. Germline CDR1 KGHSH, CDR2 LQKENI. V lost 3 bases and J lost 3, with 6 bases in between. The CDR3 DNA sequence: TGTGCCAGCTCACCGGGGCTCAATCAGCCCCAGCATTTT. This translates into CASSPGLNQPQHF. The full variable domain, completed using reference TRBV18 and TRBJ1-5, is NAGVMQNPRHLVRRRGQEARLRCSPMKGHSHVYWYRQLPEEGLKFMVYLQKENIIDESGMPKERFSAEFPKEGPSILRIQQVVRGDSAAYFCASSPGLNQPQHFGDGTRLSIL.